This T cell receptor (beta chain) was sequenced in a study of OX40 agonist ivuxolimab in advanced cancers. The assay was immunoSEQ multiplex PCR, and TCRdb's table has in-frame clones only and misses some. The table shows fewer than 120,000 clones, with roughly nine tenths occurring only once. V was shortened by 1 base and J by 4 bases, with 7 bases between the two germline ends. Germline V gene data show CDR1 as SGHTA and CDR2 as FQGNSA. The CDR3 has 13 residues. The chain uses TRBV7-2 and TRBJ2-5; no clear D. This clonotype originated in an adult with an advanced solid tumor such as melanoma, head and neck, liver or kidney cancer. The input for sequencing was CD4+ or CD8+ T cells sorted from blood, taken in a trial of the OX40 agonist ivuxolimab. DNA of the CDR3: TGTGCCAGCAGCTTAGTGATATTAGAGACCCAGTACTTC. Its translation: CASSLVILETQYF.